Listed below are T cell receptor beta chains from one sample, sequenced in a study of coeliac disease. Here immunoSEQ multiplex PCR was the method, and the copy in TCRdb shows in-frame clones only, minus some. The sample comprises about 1,300 clones, roughly 60% of which are singletons, and around 24% rests with the top ten. The sequenced sample consisted of intraepithelial lymphocytes from the gut. Receptors were obtained from a man between 65 and 85 years old without celiac disease. The CDR3 runs from the conserved cysteine through the conserved F or W. Size tells how often a clone was seen (once, few, many) or the class of an expanded clone, and some rows leave it out.

CDR3aa: CASRALGTDSNQPQHF
j_gene: TRBJ1-5
abundance: NA
v_gene: TRBV27

CDR3aa: CASRGGSGANVLTF
j_gene: TRBJ2-6
abundance: NA
v_gene: TRBV19

CDR3aa: CASSQVHRGSNYGYTF
j_gene: TRBJ1-2
abundance: NA
v_gene: TRBV4-2

CDR3aa: CASSDTEGTETQYF
j_gene: TRBJ2-5
abundance: once
v_gene: TRBV2

CDR3aa: CASTPGTNTGELFF
j_gene: TRBJ2-2
abundance: NA
v_gene: TRBV10-1

CDR3aa: CSVENVREQYF
j_gene: TRBJ2-7
abundance: NA
v_gene: TRBV29-1

CDR3aa: CATSSWEGGYTF
j_gene: TRBJ1-2
abundance: NA
v_gene: TRBV15

CDR3aa: CASSRTGGAGELFF
j_gene: TRBJ2-2
abundance: NA
v_gene: TRBV2

CDR3aa: CASRGQMNTEAFF
j_gene: TRBJ1-1
abundance: large
v_gene: TRBV6-5

CDR3aa: CASSPPESPNTEAFF
j_gene: TRBJ1-1
abundance: NA
v_gene: TRBV18

CDR3aa: CASSDSPGSGYTF
j_gene: TRBJ1-2
abundance: few
v_gene: TRBV6-4

CDR3aa: CASRGGALGAQHF
j_gene: TRBJ1-5
abundance: few
v_gene: TRBV2

CDR3aa: CASMAAKPRDPETQYF
j_gene: TRBJ2-5
abundance: few
v_gene: TRBV19

CDR3aa: CASSHRKRGGGSNTGELFF
j_gene: TRBJ2-2
abundance: large
v_gene: TRBV7-6

CDR3aa: CASSSSTGYEQYF
j_gene: TRBJ2-7
abundance: NA
v_gene: TRBV7-7